These 17 T cell receptor beta chains share one sample of origin, sequenced in a study of post-analysis software for immune sequencing data. The study, taken as a whole, reports: The study found TRBV5-6, TRBV5-1 and TRBV20-1 among 5 or 6 TRBV segments more frequent in patients than controls.

For these receptors, no antigen is known. Prepared libraries of TCR beta cDNA carried unique molecular identifiers. Via MiXCR, TCRdb re-called the PCR reads, giving one row per CDR3 protein. The sample has under 200,000 distinct CDR3 sequences; 29% are singletons. Sequencing was performed on blood. The receptors shown here come from a girl aged 2-17 years with multiple sclerosis.

A word on this clonotype: Germline is not matched at one junction end, which may reflect a read error. This chain connects TRBV28 to TRBJ1-4, with D unresolved. The CDR3 runs 10 residues. Germline V gene lookup returns CDR1 MDHEN and CDR2 SYDVKM. This chain's CDR3 is CASRDEELFF. Written as DNA, the CDR3 is TGTGCCAGCAGGGATGAAGAACTGTTTTTT.

The rearrangement joins TRBV6-5 to TRBJ2-1, with TRBD2 matching over 8 bases. Per the germline V gene, CDR1 is MNHEY and CDR2 is SVGAGI. J gave up 3 bases and V 5 bases, and 9 bases lay outside the gene matches. The CDR3 contains 16 residues. For the CDR3, the DNA is TGTGCCAGCAGTAGCGGGGGCACATTATTCTACAATGAGCAGTTCTTC. This encodes CASSSGGTLFYNEQFF.

This clonotype was seen ten or more times. The chain links TRBV29-1 to TRBJ2-7; no reliable D call. The V end lost 6 bases, the J end lost 3 bases, and 12 bases lay between the germline ends. The CDR3 consists of 12 residues. From germline, CDR1 is SQVTM and CDR2 ANQGSEA. CDR3 sequence reads: CSVHTASYEQYF. The CDR3 nucleotides are TGCAGCGTCCATACGGCCAGCTACGAGCAGTACTTC.

The chain links TRBV5-1 to TRBJ2-2; perhaps D is TRBD1 or TRBD2 (5 bases each). Trimming shortened V by 4 bases and J by 3 bases, and 13 bases separated the two germline ends. CDR1 is SGHRS, CDR2 YFSETQ, per germline. This CDR3 has 15 residues. CDR3 coding DNA: TGCGCCAGCAGCCAGATACCGGGGCACACCGGGGAGCTGTTTTTT. Its protein product is CASSQIPGHTGELFF.

This clonotype was counted only a few times. The J gene is TRBJ2-7, the V gene TRBV14; 12 nucleotides agree with TRBD2. Trimming removed 4 bases from V and 5 bases from J; junction bases left unmatched: 6. Germline loops: CDR1 SGHDN, CDR2 FVKESK. This CDR3 region has 15 residues. CDR3 residues: CASSPATSGGDEQYF. The CDR3 nucleotides read TGTGCCAGCAGCCCTGCGACTAGCGGGGGAGACGAGCAGTACTTC.

To note about this clonotype: This may come from a read error, since a much larger clone is one base off. This rearrangement joins TRBV20-1 to TRBJ2-3, with TRBD1 as a possible D gene (5 bases). Per germline, CDR1 DFQATT and CDR2 SNEGSKA (reference sequence). This CDR3 has 15 residues. Trimming cost V 6 bases and J 0 bases, with 16 bases left between them. The CDR3 reads CSANPQGMSTDTQYF. The CDR3 DNA reads as TGCAGTGCGAACCCCCAGGGTATGAGCACAGATACGCAGTATTTT.

The chain has TRBV4-2 and TRBJ1-2; D is unresolved. Trimming stripped 0 bases from V and 11 bases from J, with 13 bases between. The CDR3 is 13 residues long. CDR1 LGHNA and CDR2 YNFKEQ come from the germline V gene. CDR3 in amino acids: CASSQEETPSYTF. Written as DNA, the CDR3 is TGTGCCAGCAGCCAAGAAGAGACCCCAAGTTACACCTTC.

CDR3: CASSRELAGSYEQYF. The DNA for the CDR3 is TGTGCCAGCAGCCGAGAACTAGCGGGGTCCTACGAGCAGTACTTC. This rearrangement joins TRBV14 to TRBJ2-7; 10 nucleotides agree with TRBD2. V lost 4 bases and J lost 1; bases outside the gene matches: 4. The CDR3 length is 15 residues. Germline CDR1 SGHDN, CDR2 FVKESK.

This clonotype turned up a few times. The rearrangement links TRBV7-2 to TRBJ1-2, with D possibly matching TRBD1 (5 bases). Germline V lookup: CDR1 SGHTA, CDR2 FQGNSA. Trimming took 3 bases from V and 13 from J, leaving 18 bases between them. CDR3 length equals 13 residues. CDR3 sequence reads: CASSLQGSYGGTF. The DNA for the CDR3 is TGTGCCAGCAGCTTGCAGGGCTCCTATGGCGGCACCTTC.

This clonotype was seen many times. The genes are TRBV28 and TRBJ2-5; 7 bases line up with TRBD1. CDR3 length: 12 residues. The trim removed 4 bases at V and 7 bases at J, leaving 3 bases unmatched. CDR1 and CDR2 from the germline V gene are MDHEN and SYDVKM. The CDR3, as DNA: TGTGCCAGCAGTTGGACAGGATGGACCCAGTACTTC. Its protein product is CASSWTGWTQYF.

The sample holds many counts of this clonotype. The chain links TRBV6-6 to TRBJ2-7; D might be TRBD1 (6 bases). Germline V gives CDR1 MNHNY, CDR2 SVGAGI (reference sequence). The CDR3 contains 15 residues. The V and J ends lost 2 bases and 4 bases respectively, with 15 bases between them. For the CDR3, the DNA is TGTGCCAGCAGTTACCCGACAGGTTCAAGATACGAGCAGTACTTC. It encodes CASSYPTGSRYEQYF.

This chain uses TRBV5-1 with TRBJ2-3; 10 bases agree with TRBD1. With V trimmed by 4 bases and J by 4 bases, 9 bases remained unmatched. CDR3 length: 16 amino acids. Germline-derived CDR1 and CDR2 are SGHRS and YFSETQ. CDR3 protein: CASSRGGQGIADTQYF. The CDR3, as DNA: TGCGCCAGCAGCCGTGGGGGACAGGGGATCGCAGATACGCAGTATTTT.

This clonotype has at least ten counts. The rearrangement uses TRBV29-1 and TRBJ1-1; a weak D match, TRBD1 (5 bases). This CDR3 has 15 residues. The V gene's germline CDR1 is SQVTM and CDR2 ANQGSEA. The V and J ends lost 4 bases and 0 bases respectively, with 15 bases between them. Here the CDR3 DNA reads TGCAGCGTTGCCGGGGGGTGGGCCATGAACACTGAAGCTTTCTTT. It yields the protein CSVAGGWAMNTEAFF.

This clonotype was seen only a few times. This rearrangement joins TRBV19 to TRBJ2-3; perhaps TRBD2 as D (5 bases). The CDR3 totals 15 residues. Per germline, CDR1 LNHDA and CDR2 SQIVND (reference sequence). The V end lost 7 bases, the J end lost 0 bases, and 14 bases lay between the germline ends. The CDR3 region has the DNA TGTGCCAGTACAGACCGGGATTCTAGCACAGATACGCAGTATTTT. Translated: CASTDRDSSTDTQYF. The full variable domain, its missing parts supplied by reference TRBV19 and TRBJ2-3, is DGGITQSPKYLFRKEGQNVTLSCEQNLNHDAMYWYRQDPGQGLRLIYYSQIVNDFQKGDIAEGYSVSREKKESFPLTVTSAQKNPTAFYLCASTDRDSSTDTQYFGPGTRLTVL.

V gene TRBV3-1 combines with J gene TRBJ2-7; D may be TRBD1 (6 bases). The length of the CDR3 is 16 residues. V was pared by 6 bases and J by 7 bases, with 25 bases between. Germline V gene sequence: CDR1 LGHDT, CDR2 YNNKEL (reference sequence). The CDR3 sequence is CASRVTSGAIYNEQYF. The CDR3 region has the DNA TGTGCCAGCAGGGTAACATCAGGGGCGATCTACAATGAGCAGTACTTC.

This clonotype was seen many times. This sequence joins TRBV6-1 and TRBJ2-1; 8 bases match TRBD2. V shed 8 bases and J 7 bases; nucleotides not matched to a gene: 7. From germline, CDR1 is MNHNS and CDR2 SASEGT. The CDR3 totals 13 residues. CDR3 sequence (DNA): TGTGCCAGCTTCCCGGGGGGGCCTAATGAGCAGTTCTTC. It codes for CASFPGGPNEQFF.

This clonotype appeared many times. V usage is TRBV10-3 and J usage is TRBJ2-3; D is perhaps TRBD2 (5 bases). The V gene lost 0 bases and the J gene lost 0 bases, with 7 bases spanning the gap. The V gene's germline CDR1 is ENHRY and CDR2 SYGVKD. The CDR3 runs 15 residues. CDR3 residues: CAISESERSTDTQYF. Written as DNA, the CDR3 is TGTGCCATCAGTGAGTCGGAGCGGAGCACAGATACGCAGTATTTT.